These T cell receptor beta chains were read from a single sample in a study of identical twins. A single record per CDR3 protein comes from TCRdb applying MiXCR to the 5' RACE reads. The data hold 500,000 to 650,000 distinct CDR3 sequences, with 20% to 25% observed a single time. The sample was also reused in another study, on yellow fever vaccine responses in identical twins.

The specimen sequenced was CD4+ T cells sorted from blood. The receptors were gathered from a woman in her late teens or twenties in good health. CDR3s include the opening cysteine and the closing phenylalanine or tryptophan. The D gene is left open where the match is weak. Size tells how often a clone was seen (once, few, many) or the class of an expanded clone, and some rows leave it out.

clone size,V gene,J gene,D gene,CDR3 DNA,CDR3 protein
-,TRBV20-1,TRBJ2-7,TRBD2,TGCAGTGCTAGAGATGTGGGACTAGCGGGAGTTACCTACGAGCAGTACTTC,CSARDVGLAGVTYEQYF
-,TRBV29-1,TRBJ2-2,-,TGCAGCGTTGGTGACAGGTACTCCACCGGGGAGCTGTTTTTT,CSVGDRYSTGELFF
-,TRBV7-8,TRBJ1-3,-,TGTGCCAGCAGCTTACATTCCGTCTCTGGAAACACCATATATTTT,CASSLHSVSGNTIYF
-,TRBV7-9,TRBJ2-1,-,TGTGCCAGCAGCCGACAAGAGCAGTTCTTC,CASSRQEQFF
few,TRBV5-1,TRBJ2-4,TRBD2,TGCGCCAGCAGCCCAGGACTAGCGGGGGGGCCAGCCAAAAACATTCAGTACTTC,CASSPGLAGGPAKNIQYF
few,TRBV4-2,TRBJ2-2,TRBD2,TGTGCCAGCAGCCAAGTCCCGGGAGGGCCGGGCGGGGAGCTGTTTTTT,CASSQVPGGPGGELFF
few,TRBV18,TRBJ2-3,-,TGTGCCAGCTCACCACCAGGGTGGGATCACACAGATACGCAGTATTTT,CASSPPGWDHTDTQYF
-,TRBV10-3,TRBJ2-2,-,TGTGCCATCAGTGAGGTTGTGAGCGCCGGGGAGCTGTTTTTT,CAISEVVSAGELFF
-,TRBV28,TRBJ2-2,-,TGTGCCAGCAGTTATACACCGAACACCGGGGAGCTGTTTTTT,CASSYTPNTGELFF
-,TRBV20-1,TRBJ2-3,TRBD2,TGCTTCCTGGGACTAGCGGGGGGATACACGCAGTATTTT,CFLGLAGGYTQYF
-,TRBV5-1,TRBJ1-1,-,TGCGCCAGCAGCTGGCGGGGGGACACTGAAGCTTTCTTT,CASSWRGDTEAFF
-,TRBV20-1,TRBJ2-3,TRBD2,TGCAGTGCTAGCGGGAGGGTTTCTGCAGATACGCAGTATTTT,CSASGRVSADTQYF
many,TRBV6-6,TRBJ2-5,-,TGTGCCAGCAGTTACTTCCAAGAGACCCAGTACTTC,CASSYFQETQYF
few,TRBV6-5,TRBJ2-2,TRBD1,TGTGCCAGCAGTTACTCGGACAGGAGCACCGGGGAGCTGTTTTTT,CASSYSDRSTGELFF
-,TRBV5-4,TRBJ2-7,TRBD1,TGTGCCAGCAGCTCCTTGGGACAGGGGATATACGAGCAGTACTTC,CASSSLGQGIYEQYF
few,TRBV24-1,TRBJ2-5,TRBD2,TGTGCCACCAGTGATCCCGGGGGGGGACTAGCGGCTCGAGAGACCCAGTACTTC,CATSDPGGGLAARETQYF
-,TRBV5-1,TRBJ2-1,-,TGCGCCAGCAGCTTGGGGCCGAGCGGTAATGAGCAGTTCTTC,CASSLGPSGNEQFF
-,TRBV5-5,TRBJ2-7,TRBD1,TGTGCCAGCAGCTTGGCCCTCCCCCGGGACAGGGGAGCCTACGAGCAGTACTTC,CASSLALPRDRGAYEQYF
-,TRBV14,TRBJ2-7,TRBD2,TGTGCCAGCAGCCAATACTACGGGACTAGCGGCTACGAGCAGTACTTC,CASSQYYGTSGYEQYF
-,TRBV12-3/TRBV12-4,TRBJ2-2,TRBD2,TGTGCCAGCAGACCGGGACTAGAGAACACCGGGGAGCTGTTTTTT,CASRPGLENTGELFF
-,TRBV12-3/TRBV12-4,TRBJ2-5,-,TGTGCCAGCAGACATTCAGGGAAGGTGCGAGAGACCCAGTACTTC,CASRHSGKVRETQYF